These T cell receptor beta chains were read from a single sample in a study of human T cells and chemical hapten exposure. TCRdb passed the RACE reads through MiXCR, listing each CDR3 protein once. Among 95,000 to 150,000 distinct CDR3 sequences listed, roughly 14% were seen once. The sequenced sample was whole blood, obtained in connection with sensitization to the hapten diphenylcyclopropenone (DPC). These receptors were taken from a young woman with alopecia areata. Some clones in this sample may be carry-over from other donors' samples. Each CDR3 is given with its conserved first and last residue. Each record gives: clone size, D gene, J gene, CDR3 length, V gene, CDR3 protein, CDR3 DNA. D genes are given only for firm matches. Clone sizes are given selectively: once, few, many, or a class where the clone is expanded.

.,.,TRBJ1-2,13,TRBV6-1,CASREQSNYGYTF,TGTGCCAGCAGAGAACAGTCTAACTATGGCTACACCTTC
.,.,TRBJ2-1,13,TRBV7-3,CASSSTRENEQFF,TGTGCCAGCAGCTCCACTAGGGAGAATGAGCAGTTCTTC
few,.,TRBJ2-2,15,TRBV7-8,CASSQKGGFSRELFF,TGTGCCAGCAGCCAAAAGGGGGGTTTCAGCCGGGAGCTGTTTTTT
few,TRBD2,TRBJ2-3,12,TRBV7-2,CASSSGLATQYF,TGTGCCAGCAGCTCGGGACTAGCGACGCAGTATTTT
many,.,TRBJ2-5,15,TRBV2,CASTRDEPIQETQYF,TGTGCCAGCACCCGGGACGAACCCATCCAAGAGACCCAGTACTTC
many,.,TRBJ1-4,15,TRBV18,CASSPGGAPKEKLFF,TGTGCCAGCTCACCTGGGGGAGCTCCGAAGGAAAAACTGTTTTTT
few,.,TRBJ2-1,15,TRBV6-1,CASTLEAGLNNEQFF,TGTGCCAGCACCCTGGAGGCAGGGCTTAACAATGAGCAGTTCTTC
.,TRBD1,TRBJ2-5,14,TRBV7-8,CASSLQTGRETQYF,TGTGCCAGCAGCTTACAGACAGGGAGAGAGACCCAGTACTTC
.,TRBD1,TRBJ2-4,14,TRBV29-1,CSVEVTGGSSIQYF,TGCAGCGTTGAAGTGACAGGGGGCTCTAGCATTCAGTACTTC
.,.,TRBJ2-1,14,TRBV21-1,CASSKGFSYNEQFF,TGTGCCAGCAGCAAAGGATTTAGTTACAATGAGCAGTTCTTC
few,TRBD2,TRBJ2-2,13,TRBV29-1,CSVVSSGAGELFF,TGCAGCGTTGTATCTAGCGGGGCCGGGGAGCTGTTTTTT
.,.,TRBJ1-4,16,TRBV19,CASSPPGRATNEKLFF,TGTGCCAGTAGTCCCCCTGGCAGGGCTACTAATGAAAAACTGTTTTTT
.,TRBD1,TRBJ2-6,15,TRBV18,CASSRQGTGANVLTF,TGTGCCAGCTCCCGACAGGGGACTGGGGCCAACGTCCTGACTTTC
few,.,TRBJ2-7,14,TRBV29-1,CSVVSGPPSGEQYF,TGCAGCGTTGTTTCGGGACCTCCGAGTGGCGAGCAGTACTTC
.,.,TRBJ1-6,14,TRBV5-1,CASSSDSNNSPLHF,TGCGCCAGCAGCTCCGACAGTAATAATTCACCCCTCCACTTT
.,.,TRBJ1-1,16,TRBV18,CASSPNTGQLRGEAFF,TGTGCCAGCTCACCAAACACCGGACAGCTTAGGGGGGAAGCTTTCTTT
few,.,TRBJ1-1,15,TRBV6-2/TRBV6-3,CASSYPSGVDTEAFF,TGTGCCAGCAGTTACCCATCCGGGGTAGACACTGAAGCTTTCTTT
many,.,TRBJ2-1,11,TRBV27,CASRYYNEQFF,TGTGCCAGCAGGTATTACAATGAGCAGTTCTTC
few,.,TRBJ1-5,13,TRBV19,CASSIIGSQPQHF,TGTGCCAGTAGTATCATCGGGAGTCAGCCCCAGCATTTT
few,.,TRBJ2-3,14,TRBV7-9,CASSLALRADTQYF,TGTGCCAGCAGCTTAGCCCTCCGGGCGGATACGCAGTATTTT
many,.,TRBJ2-2,14,TRBV27,CASSFRRNTGELFF,TGTGCCAGCAGTTTTAGACGAAACACCGGGGAGCTGTTTTTT
many,.,TRBJ1-2,13,TRBV28,CASSLQQVKGYTF,TGTGCCAGCAGTTTGCAACAGGTGAAGGGCTACACCTTC
.,TRBD2,TRBJ2-3,15,TRBV7-9,CASSVAGPSTDTQYF,TGTGCCAGCAGCGTAGCGGGGCCTAGCACAGATACGCAGTATTTT
few,TRBD1,TRBJ2-1,13,TRBV20-1,CSADRGIYNEQFF,TGCAGTGCGGACAGGGGCATCTACAATGAGCAGTTCTTC
many,.,TRBJ1-5,21,TRBV21-1,CASSKTGTGIGKGRSNQPQHF,TGTGCCAGCAGCAAAACCGGGACAGGGATAGGGAAGGGTCGTAGCAATCAGCCCCAGCATTTT
.,TRBD1,TRBJ2-2,14,TRBV5-1,CASSRTGDTGELFF,TGCGCCAGCAGCCGGACAGGGGACACCGGGGAGCTGTTTTTT
.,TRBD1,TRBJ2-3,14,TRBV7-2,CASSREGAADTQYF,TGTGCCAGCAGCCGAGAGGGGGCCGCGGATACGCAGTATTTT
few,TRBD1,TRBJ1-1,15,TRBV24-1,CATSDRTGSNTEAFF,TGTGCCACCAGTGACCGGACAGGGTCGAACACTGAAGCTTTCTTT
few,.,TRBJ2-7,16,TRBV7-9,CASSLVGPSATYEQYF,TGTGCCAGCAGCTTAGTCGGACCGAGTGCTACCTACGAGCAGTACTTC
.,.,TRBJ1-4,14,TRBV29-1,CSVYDRATGEKLFF,TGCAGCGTTTACGACCGGGCCACTGGAGAAAAACTGTTTTTT
.,.,TRBJ1-4,14,TRBV5-1,CASSHGQSSEKLFF,TGCGCCAGCAGCCATGGACAGAGTAGTGAAAAACTGTTTTTT
few,.,TRBJ1-6,15,TRBV20-1,CSAPNGGRANSPLHF,TGCAGTGCTCCCAACGGAGGCAGGGCTAATTCACCCCTCCACTTT
.,TRBD2,TRBJ2-1,19,TRBV7-9,CASSPSSLLAGSPYNEQFF,TGTGCCAGCAGCCCCTCGTCCCTCTTAGCGGGCAGCCCCTACAATGAGCAGTTCTTC
.,.,TRBJ1-2,12,TRBV20-1,CSARAGFDGYTF,TGCAGTGCTAGAGCAGGTTTCGATGGCTACACCTTC
.,.,TRBJ2-7,13,TRBV20-1,CSARGVDNYEQYF,TGCAGTGCTAGAGGCGTGGACAACTACGAGCAGTACTTC
.,TRBD2,TRBJ2-6,19,TRBV7-9,CASSPALLAGHSGANVLTF,TGTGCCAGCAGCCCCGCCCTACTAGCGGGGCACTCTGGGGCCAACGTCCTGACTTTC
.,TRBD1,TRBJ2-1,15,TRBV28,CASSPDRGVGNEQFF,TGTGCCAGCAGTCCGGACAGGGGGGTTGGCAATGAGCAGTTCTTC
.,.,TRBJ2-7,15,TRBV4-3,CASSQDIGHLEEQYF,TGCGCCAGCAGCCAAGATATCGGACACCTTGAAGAGCAGTACTTC
many,.,TRBJ1-6,13,TRBV15,CATSREGDSPLHF,TGTGCCACCAGCAGAGAGGGGGATTCACCCCTCCACTTT
.,.,TRBJ2-2,14,TRBV5-1,CASSSRGSAGELFF,TGCGCCAGCAGCTCAAGGGGTAGCGCCGGGGAGCTGTTTTTT
.,TRBD2,TRBJ2-3,15,TRBV7-2,CASSFSGGTQPTQYF,TGTGCCAGCAGCTTTAGCGGGGGGACACAGCCTACGCAGTATTTT
few,TRBD1,TRBJ1-2,18,TRBV5-1,CASSLEVGQGGSGPGYTF,TGCGCCAGCAGCTTGGAAGTGGGACAGGGCGGCTCCGGTCCTGGCTACACCTTC
.,TRBD2,TRBJ2-3,13,TRBV6-5,CASRGDSTDTQYF,TGTGCCAGCCGGGGGGATAGCACAGATACGCAGTATTTT
many,.,TRBJ1-1,12,TRBV6-6,CASSYSTAEAFF,TGTGCCAGCAGTTACTCGACAGCTGAAGCTTTCTTT
.,.,TRBJ1-6,15,TRBV7-2,CASSLKLRDNSPLHF,TGTGCCAGCAGCTTGAAATTGCGGGATAATTCACCCCTCCACTTT
few,TRBD2,TRBJ2-1,14,TRBV7-3,CASSPQRGINEQFF,TGTGCCAGCAGCCCTCAGCGGGGGATCAATGAGCAGTTCTTC
few,TRBD2,TRBJ2-5,16,TRBV12-3/TRBV12-4,CASSFRSSGRQETQYF,TGTGCCAGCAGTTTTAGGTCTAGCGGCCGCCAAGAGACCCAGTACTTC
many,.,TRBJ2-1,15,TRBV7-2,CASSLGGTARNEQFF,TGTGCCAGCAGCTTAGGGGGGACGGCTCGGAATGAGCAGTTCTTC
many,TRBD1,TRBJ2-2,15,TRBV7-9,CASSFGQGATGELFF,TGTGCCAGCAGCTTTGGACAGGGGGCGACCGGGGAGCTGTTTTTT
.,TRBD2,TRBJ2-3,15,TRBV9,CASSLTGGGRGTQYF,TGTGCCAGCAGCCTTACCGGCGGGGGTCGCGGTACGCAGTATTTT